The TCR beta chain under discussion was sequenced for a study of memory CD4+ T cells and cytomegalovirus serostatus. Single viable CD3+CD4+CD8-CD45RO+ cells were sorted as the memory CD4+ T cells. On this clone: Its antigen remains unidentified.

The germline gives CDR1 GTSNPN, CDR2 SVGIG (reference sequence). The CDR3 consists of 13 residues. Trimming cost V 4 bases and J 7 bases; bases outside gene matches: 6. Findings of the study overall: Repertoires predicted CMV serostatus with median bootstrapped AUC of about 0.96.

Repertoires were generated with immunoSEQ multiplex PCR, while TCRdb's copy carries only in-frame clones and drops some. The profile shows 45,000 to 65,000 clones, about three quarters of them singletons. The sequence was collected from an adult in good health and CMV-seropositive. Sequences were obtained from memory CD4+ T cells from blood. V is TRBV30 and J is TRBJ2-7; TRBD2 matches 11 bases. The chain's CDR3 is CAWILAGGREQYF. The CDR3 DNA is TGTGCCTGGATCCTAGCGGGGGGCAGGGAGCAGTACTTC.